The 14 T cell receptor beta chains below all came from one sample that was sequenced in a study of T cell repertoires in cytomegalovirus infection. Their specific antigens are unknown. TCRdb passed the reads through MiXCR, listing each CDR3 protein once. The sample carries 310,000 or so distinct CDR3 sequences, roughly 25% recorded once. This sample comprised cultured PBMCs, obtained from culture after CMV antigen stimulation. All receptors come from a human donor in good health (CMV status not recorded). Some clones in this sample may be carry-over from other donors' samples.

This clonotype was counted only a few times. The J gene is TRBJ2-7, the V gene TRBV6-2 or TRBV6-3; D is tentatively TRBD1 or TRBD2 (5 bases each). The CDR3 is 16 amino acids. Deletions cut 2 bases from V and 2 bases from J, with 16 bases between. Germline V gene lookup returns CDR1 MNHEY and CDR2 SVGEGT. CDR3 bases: TGTGCCAGCAGTTACCCGAGGGGAGCAGAGACCTACGAGCAGTACTTC. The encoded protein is CASSYPRGAETYEQYF.

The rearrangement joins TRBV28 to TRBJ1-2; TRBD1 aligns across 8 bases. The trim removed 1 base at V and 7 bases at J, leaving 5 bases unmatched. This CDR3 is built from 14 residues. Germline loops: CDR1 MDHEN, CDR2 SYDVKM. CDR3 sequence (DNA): TGTGCCAGCAGTTTATTAGGACAGGGAAGTGGCTACACCTTC. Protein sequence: CASSLLGQGSGYTF.

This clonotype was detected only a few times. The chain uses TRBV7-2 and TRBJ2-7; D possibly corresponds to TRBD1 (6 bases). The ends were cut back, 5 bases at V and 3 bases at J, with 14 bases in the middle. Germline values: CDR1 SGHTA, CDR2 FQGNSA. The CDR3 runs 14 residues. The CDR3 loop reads CASSASPGDYEQYF. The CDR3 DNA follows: TGTGCCAGCAGCGCCTCCCCAGGGGACTACGAGCAGTACTTC.

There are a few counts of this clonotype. The CDR3 region is CASSGGGSGNTQYF. CDR3 nucleotide sequence: TGTGCCAGCAGTGGTGGGGGTAGTGGAAATACGCAGTATTTT. The J gene is TRBJ2-3, the V gene TRBV27; D might be TRBD1 or TRBD2, each matching 5 bases. V was clipped by 5 bases and J by 7 bases, with 16 bases between them. CDR1 is MNHEY, CDR2 SMNVEV, per germline (reference sequence). The CDR3 extends over 14 amino acids.

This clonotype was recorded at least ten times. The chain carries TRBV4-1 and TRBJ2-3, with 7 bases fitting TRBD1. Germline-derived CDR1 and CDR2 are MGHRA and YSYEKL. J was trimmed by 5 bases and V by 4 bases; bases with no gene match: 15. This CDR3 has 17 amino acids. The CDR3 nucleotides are TGCGCCAGCAGCCGCGGAATCCAGGGGGAGTTTGAAGATACGCAGTATTTT. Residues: CASSRGIQGEFEDTQYF.

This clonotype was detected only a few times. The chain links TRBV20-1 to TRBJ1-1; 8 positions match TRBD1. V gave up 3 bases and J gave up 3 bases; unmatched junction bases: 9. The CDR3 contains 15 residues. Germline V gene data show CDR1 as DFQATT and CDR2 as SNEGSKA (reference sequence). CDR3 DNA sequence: TGCAGTGCTAGTAGTGGGTTACAGGGGGACACTGAAGCTTTCTTT. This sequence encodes CSASSGLQGDTEAFF.

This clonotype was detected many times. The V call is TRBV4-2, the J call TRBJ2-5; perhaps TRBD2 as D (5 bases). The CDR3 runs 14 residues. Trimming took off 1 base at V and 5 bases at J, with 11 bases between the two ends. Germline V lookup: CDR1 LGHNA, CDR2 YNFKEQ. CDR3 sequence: CASSQVTGRETQYF. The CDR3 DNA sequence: TGTGCCAGCAGCCAAGTTACGGGAAGGGAGACCCAGTACTTC.

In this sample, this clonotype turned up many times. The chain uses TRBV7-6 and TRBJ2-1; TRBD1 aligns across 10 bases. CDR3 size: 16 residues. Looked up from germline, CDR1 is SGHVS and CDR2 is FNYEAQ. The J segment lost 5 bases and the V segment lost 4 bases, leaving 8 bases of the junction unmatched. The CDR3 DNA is TGTGCCAGCAGCTATGACAGGGGGCGGCCGGACAATGAGCAGTTCTTC. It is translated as CASSYDRGRPDNEQFF.

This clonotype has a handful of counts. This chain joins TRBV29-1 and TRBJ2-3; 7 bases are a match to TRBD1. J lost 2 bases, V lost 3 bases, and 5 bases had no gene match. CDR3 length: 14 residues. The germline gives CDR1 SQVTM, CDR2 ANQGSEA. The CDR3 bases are TGCAGCGTTGATGACAGGGTAATCACAGATACGCAGTATTTT. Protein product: CSVDDRVITDTQYF.

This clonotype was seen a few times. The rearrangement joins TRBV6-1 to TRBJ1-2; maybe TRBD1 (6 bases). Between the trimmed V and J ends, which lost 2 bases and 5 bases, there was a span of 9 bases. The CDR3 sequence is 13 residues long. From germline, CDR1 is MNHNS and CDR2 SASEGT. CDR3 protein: CASSERTDYGYTF. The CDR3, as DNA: TGTGCCAGCAGTGAACGGACAGATTATGGCTACACCTTC.

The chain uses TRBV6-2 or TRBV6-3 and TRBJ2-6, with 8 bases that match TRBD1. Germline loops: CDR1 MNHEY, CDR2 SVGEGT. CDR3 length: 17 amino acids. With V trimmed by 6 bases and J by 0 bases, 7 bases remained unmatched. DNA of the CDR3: TGTGCCAGCAGGGCTTGGACAGGGAGCTCTGGGGCCAACGTCCTGACTTTC. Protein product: CASRAWTGSSGANVLTF.

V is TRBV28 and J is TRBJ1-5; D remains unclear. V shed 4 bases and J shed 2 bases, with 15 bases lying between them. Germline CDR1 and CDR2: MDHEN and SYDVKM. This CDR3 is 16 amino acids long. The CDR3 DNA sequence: TGTGCCAGCAGTTCGGAGGTCGCAGCTGGCAATCAGCCCCAGCATTTT. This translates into CASSSEVAAGNQPQHF.

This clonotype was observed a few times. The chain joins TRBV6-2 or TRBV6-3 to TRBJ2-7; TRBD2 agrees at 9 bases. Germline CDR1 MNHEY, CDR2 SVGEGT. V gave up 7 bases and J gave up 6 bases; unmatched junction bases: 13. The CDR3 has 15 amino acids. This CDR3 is CASTSAGTSSREQYV. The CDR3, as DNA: TGTGCCAGCACCAGCGCCGGGACTAGCTCTCGCGAGCAGTACGTC.

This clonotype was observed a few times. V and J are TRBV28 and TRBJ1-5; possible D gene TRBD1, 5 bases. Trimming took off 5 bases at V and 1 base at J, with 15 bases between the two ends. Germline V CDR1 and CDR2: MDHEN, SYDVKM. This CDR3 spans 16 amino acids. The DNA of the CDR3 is TGTGCCAGCAGTCTCTCCGGGGCCTCGAGCAATCAGCCCCAGCATTTT. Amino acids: CASSLSGASSNQPQHF.